Listed here are 14 T cell receptor beta chains from one sample, sequenced in a study of T and B cells in COVID-19 patients. TRB rearrangements were amplified by multiplex PCR with BIOMED2 TRB-A/B primers. MiXCR was run by TCRdb on the multiplex PCR reads, yielding one entry per CDR3 protein. The sample contains more than 13,000 distinct CDR3 sequences, around 28% of which appear only once. Blood genomic DNA input for TRB amplification was about 250-500 ng. The sequenced sample was blood. The receptors originated from a human donor who had recovered from COVID-19.

By share, this clonotype ranks as medium-sized. This chain uses TRBV12-3 or TRBV12-4 with TRBJ2-2, with TRBD1 matching 7 bases. Trimming cost V 6 bases and J 8 bases; bases outside gene matches: 0. CDR3 length equals 11 residues. The CDR3 DNA follows: TGTGCCAGCAGACAGGGGGGGGAGCTGTTTTTT. It codes for CASRQGGELFF.

This clonotype was observed a few times. The CDR3 DNA reads as TGTGCCAGCTCACCCCGCTCGAAGAAACAGGGGGGAGAGACCCAGTACTTC. Protein sequence: CASSPRSKKQGGETQYF. The chain joins TRBV18 to TRBJ2-5, with TRBD1 identical over 8 bases. Trimming cost V 3 bases and J 4 bases; bases outside gene matches: 13. The CDR3 has 17 residues. Germline V gene data show CDR1 as KGHSH and CDR2 as LQKENI.

This clonotype has just a few counts. The chain has TRBV20-1 and TRBJ2-7, with 11 bases aligning to TRBD2. Germline lookup yields CDR1 DFQATT and CDR2 SNEGSKA (reference sequence). The CDR3 consists of 12 residues. The CDR3 region has the DNA TGCAGCCCACTAGCGGGAGATCGGGAGCAGTACTTC. Translating it yields CSPLAGDREQYF.

V usage is TRBV11-2 and J usage is TRBJ2-1; D gene unclear. Trimming shortened V by 1 base and J by 9 bases, and 10 bases separated the two germline ends. The germline gives CDR1 SGHAT, CDR2 FQNNGV. There are 13 residues in the CDR3. In DNA, the CDR3 is TGTGCCAGCAGCTTAGGGGCCAGCCGTGAGCAGTTCTTC. Translating gives CASSLGASREQFF. Variable domain in full (rest from reference TRBV11-2 and TRBJ2-1): EAGVAQSPRYKIIEKRQSVAFWCNPISGHATLYWYQQILGQGPKLLIQFQNNGVVDDSQLPKDRFSAERLKGVDSTLKIQPAKLEDSAVYLCASSLGASREQFFGPGTRLTVL.

Details on this clonotype: It may be a read error: a sequence one base away is much more abundant. This sequence joins TRBV19 and TRBJ2-3; 10 bases agree with TRBD1. The J call is doubtful: the DNA matches TRBJ1-5 better. The CDR3 loop spans 14 amino acids. CDR1 and CDR2 from the germline V gene are LNHDA and SQIVND (reference sequence). The CDR3 protein is CATSGQGLLDTQHF. The CDR3 DNA reads as TGTGCCACTTCGGGACAGGGGCTTTTAGATACGCAGCATTTT.

V gene TRBV29-1 combines with J gene TRBJ1-1; no definite D call. In germline, CDR1 is SQVTM, CDR2 ANQGSEA. The CDR3 sequence is 13 residues long. V was shortened by 4 bases and J by 7 bases, with 16 bases between the two germline ends. CDR3 nucleotides: TGCAGCGTTGGGATTCCGGAGTGGGGTGAAGCTTTCTTT. Protein product: CSVGIPEWGEAFF.

The rearrangement uses TRBV12-3 or TRBV12-4 and TRBJ2-1, with 9 nucleotides matching TRBD2. Germline trimming cut 3 bases from V and 2 bases from J; bases unmatched to any gene: 2. The CDR3 runs 15 residues. The CDR3 loop reads CASSFSSGAYNEQFF. The CDR3 coding sequence is TGTGCCAGCAGTTTCTCTAGCGGGGCCTACAATGAGCAGTTCTTC.

This clonotype was detected ten times or more. The rearrangement joins TRBV12-3 or TRBV12-4 to TRBJ2-7; D not resolved. CDR3 length: 15 residues. Trimming took off 2 bases at V and 0 bases at J, with 11 bases between the two ends. CDR3 region: CASSLRSSGSYEQYF. The CDR3 coding sequence is TGTGCCAGCAGTTTAAGATCTTCTGGCTCCTACGAGCAGTACTTC.

By proportion, this clonotype is medium-sized. The rearrangement links TRBV27 to TRBJ1-6, with 9 bases lining up with TRBD1. Trimming cost V 5 bases and J 7 bases; bases outside gene matches: 6. This CDR3 is built from 15 residues. Germline CDR1 MNHEY, CDR2 SMNVEV (reference sequence). CDR3: CASSLGQGPNSPLHF. CDR3 nucleotide sequence: TGTGCCAGCAGTCTGGGACAGGGACCGAATTCACCCCTCCACTTT.

This sequence joins TRBV6-4 and TRBJ1-6; D is uncertain. With 2 bases removed from V and 7 bases from J, the gap between germline ends came to 9 bases. Per germline, CDR1 MRHNA and CDR2 SNTAGT. The CDR3 is 14 amino acids. Here the CDR3 reads CASSDTASNSPLHF. The CDR3 region has the DNA TGTGCCAGCAGTGACACGGCCTCGAATTCACCCCTCCACTTT.

In this sample, this clonotype is medium-sized. CDR3 nucleotides: TGCAGCGTTGAGCGACTGGGAGGGACTAGCGGGAAATCAGATACGCAGTATTTT. This translates into CSVERLGGTSGKSDTQYF. The chain joins TRBV29-1 to TRBJ2-3, with TRBD2 identical over 13 bases. In germline, CDR1 is SQVTM, CDR2 ANQGSEA. V was clipped by 3 bases and J by 4 bases; unmatched bases: 13. CDR3 size: 18 residues.

This clonotype has more than one count but fewer than ten. Here the CDR3 reads CASSSGQGMTDEQYF. CDR3 DNA: TGTGCCAGCAGCTCGGGACAGGGGATGACCGACGAGCAGTACTTC. The rearrangement links TRBV11-3 to TRBJ2-7, with 10 nucleotides matching TRBD1. The CDR3 length is 15 residues. Germline V gene lookup returns CDR1 SGHNT and CDR2 YENEEA. J was trimmed by 5 bases and V by 4 bases; bases with no gene match: 8.

The V gene is TRBV6-5, the J gene TRBJ1-1; D gene ambiguous. V lost 1 base and J 5 bases, leaving 11 bases between the germline ends. The CDR3 consists of 14 residues. Germline lookup yields CDR1 MNHEY and CDR2 SVGAGI. CDR3 residues: CASSYWGSSTEAFF. The CDR3 DNA follows: TGTGCCAGCAGTTACTGGGGATCTTCAACTGAAGCTTTCTTT.

The CDR3 nucleotides read TGTGCCAGCTCACCAGGCGGAGGCTCCTACGAGCAGTACTTC. Residues: CASSPGGGSYEQYF. This sequence joins TRBV18 and TRBJ2-7; possibly TRBD2 for D (5 bases). Trimming pared 2 bases from V and 0 bases from J, leaving 8 bases between. This CDR3 has 14 amino acids. Germline CDR1 and CDR2: KGHSH and LQKENI.